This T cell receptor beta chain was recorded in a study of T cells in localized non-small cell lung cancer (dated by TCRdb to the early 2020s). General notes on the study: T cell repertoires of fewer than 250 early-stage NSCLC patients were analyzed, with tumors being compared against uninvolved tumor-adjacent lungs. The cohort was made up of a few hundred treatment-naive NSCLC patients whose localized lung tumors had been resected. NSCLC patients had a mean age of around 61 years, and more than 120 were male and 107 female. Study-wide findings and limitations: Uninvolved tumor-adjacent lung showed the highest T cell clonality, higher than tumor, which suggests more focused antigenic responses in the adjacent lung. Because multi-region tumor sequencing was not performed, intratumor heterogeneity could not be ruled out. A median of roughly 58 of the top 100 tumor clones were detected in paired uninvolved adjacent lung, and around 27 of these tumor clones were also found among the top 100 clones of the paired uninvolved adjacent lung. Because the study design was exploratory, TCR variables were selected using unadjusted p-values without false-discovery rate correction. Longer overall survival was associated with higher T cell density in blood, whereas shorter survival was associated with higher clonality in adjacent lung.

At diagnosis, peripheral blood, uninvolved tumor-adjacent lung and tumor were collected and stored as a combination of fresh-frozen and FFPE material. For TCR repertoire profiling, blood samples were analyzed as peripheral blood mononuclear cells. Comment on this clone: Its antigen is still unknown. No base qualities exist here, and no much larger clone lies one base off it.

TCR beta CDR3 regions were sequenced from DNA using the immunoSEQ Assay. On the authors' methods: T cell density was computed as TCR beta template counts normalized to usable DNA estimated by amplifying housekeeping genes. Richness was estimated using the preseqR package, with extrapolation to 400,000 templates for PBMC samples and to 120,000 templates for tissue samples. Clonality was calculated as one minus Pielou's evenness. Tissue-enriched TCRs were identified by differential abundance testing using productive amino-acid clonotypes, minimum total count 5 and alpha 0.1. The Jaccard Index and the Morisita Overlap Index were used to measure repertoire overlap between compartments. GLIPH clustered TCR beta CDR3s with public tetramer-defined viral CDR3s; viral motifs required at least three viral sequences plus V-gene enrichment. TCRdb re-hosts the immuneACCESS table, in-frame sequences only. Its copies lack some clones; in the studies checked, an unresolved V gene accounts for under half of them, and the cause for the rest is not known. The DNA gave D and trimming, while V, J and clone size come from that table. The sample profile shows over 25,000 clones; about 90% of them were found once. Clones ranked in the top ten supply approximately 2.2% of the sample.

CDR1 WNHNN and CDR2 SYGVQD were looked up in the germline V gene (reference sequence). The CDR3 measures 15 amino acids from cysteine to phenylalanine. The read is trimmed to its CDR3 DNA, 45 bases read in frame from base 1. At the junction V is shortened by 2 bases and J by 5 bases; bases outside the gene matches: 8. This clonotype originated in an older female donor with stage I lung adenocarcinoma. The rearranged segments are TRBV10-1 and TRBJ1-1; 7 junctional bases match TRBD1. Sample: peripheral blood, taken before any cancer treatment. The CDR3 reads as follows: CASSEGDSRFTEAFF. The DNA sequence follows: TGCGCCAGCAGTGAGGGGGACAGCCGCTTTACTGAAGCTTTCTTT.